The rows below give T cell receptor beta chains drawn from one sample of a study of blood T cell repertoires in COVID-19. Repertoires were generated with immunoSEQ multiplex PCR, while TCRdb's copy carries only in-frame clones and drops some. The table has 200,000 to 250,000 clones, about 89% seen once; the top ten hold less than 7.5%. The specimen was peripheral blood. These receptors all come from a man in his fifties or sixties who had recovered from COVID-19. Both conserved end residues are part of each CDR3. A D gene is named only where the DNA matches it firmly. Size is omitted from some rows. Given values are once, few, many or a class for expanded clones.

clone_size: -
v_call: TRBV11-2
j_call: TRBJ2-4
d_call: -
cdr3_aa: CASRSTGGIAKNIQYF
cdr3_nt: TGTGCCAGCAGGTCGACGGGCGGGATTGCCAAAAACATTCAGTACTTC

clone_size: -
v_call: TRBV5-4
j_call: TRBJ1-3
d_call: -
cdr3_aa: CASSRTESSGNTIYF
cdr3_nt: TGTGCCAGCAGCAGAACAGAGAGTTCTGGAAACACCATATATTTT

clone_size: -
v_call: TRBV12-3/TRBV12-4
j_call: TRBJ2-7
d_call: TRBD1
cdr3_aa: CASTPDRSYEQYF
cdr3_nt: TGTGCCAGCACCCCGGACAGGAGTTACGAGCAGTACTTC

clone_size: -
v_call: TRBV24-1
j_call: TRBJ2-3
d_call: TRBD1
cdr3_aa: CATSDTSGGGDTQYF
cdr3_nt: TGTGCCACCAGTGACACCTCAGGGGGCGGGGATACGCAGTATTTT

clone_size: -
v_call: TRBV6-2/TRBV6-3
j_call: TRBJ2-3
d_call: TRBD1
cdr3_aa: CASSLQGEADTQYF
cdr3_nt: TGTGCCAGCAGCTTACAGGGGGAGGCAGATACGCAGTATTTT

clone_size: -
v_call: TRBV5-1
j_call: TRBJ2-3
d_call: -
cdr3_aa: CASSSGVGDTQYF
cdr3_nt: TGCGCCAGCAGCTCCGGGGTCGGAGATACGCAGTATTTT

clone_size: -
v_call: TRBV6-5
j_call: TRBJ2-7
d_call: -
cdr3_aa: CASSSRVYEQYF
cdr3_nt: TGTGCCAGCAGCTCTCGAGTCTACGAGCAGTACTTC

clone_size: -
v_call: TRBV2
j_call: TRBJ1-4
d_call: -
cdr3_aa: CASSSTLSVTNEKLFF
cdr3_nt: TGTGCCAGCAGTTCAACGCTGTCAGTTACTAATGAAAAACTGTTTTTT

clone_size: few
v_call: TRBV19
j_call: TRBJ1-5
d_call: -
cdr3_aa: CASKPWAQVTPQHF
cdr3_nt: TGTGCCAGTAAACCATGGGCCCAGGTGACGCCCCAGCATTTT

clone_size: -
v_call: TRBV6-6
j_call: TRBJ2-7
d_call: TRBD2
cdr3_aa: CASSYSKTSGSYEQYF
cdr3_nt: TGTGCCAGCAGTTACTCTAAGACTAGCGGGAGCTACGAGCAGTACTTC

clone_size: -
v_call: TRBV25-1
j_call: TRBJ1-4
d_call: -
cdr3_aa: CASSGRHLYEKLFF
cdr3_nt: TGTGCCAGCAGTGGTAGACACTTATATGAAAAACTGTTTTTT

clone_size: -
v_call: TRBV27
j_call: TRBJ2-7
d_call: TRBD2
cdr3_aa: CASSSKTSGSLVGYEQYF
cdr3_nt: TGTGCCAGCAGTTCGAAAACTAGCGGGAGTTTAGTGGGCTACGAGCAGTACTTC

clone_size: -
v_call: TRBV7-2
j_call: TRBJ1-4
d_call: -
cdr3_aa: CASSPPGGKNEKLFF
cdr3_nt: TGTGCCAGCAGTCCCCCCGGCGGGAAGAATGAAAAACTGTTTTTT

clone_size: -
v_call: TRBV10-3
j_call: TRBJ2-2
d_call: -
cdr3_aa: CAISAATKNIGELFF
cdr3_nt: TGTGCCATCAGTGCCGCGACTAAGAACATCGGGGAGCTGTTTTTT

clone_size: once
v_call: TRBV5-5
j_call: TRBJ1-6
d_call: TRBD1
cdr3_aa: CASSTNGRQGGTSPLHF
cdr3_nt: TGTGCCAGCAGCACCAACGGAAGACAGGGTGGGACATCACCCCTCCACTTT

clone_size: -
v_call: TRBV20-1
j_call: TRBJ2-1
d_call: -
cdr3_aa: CSASEGVEQFF
cdr3_nt: TGCAGTGCTAGCGAGGGCGTCGAGCAGTTCTTC

clone_size: -
v_call: TRBV2
j_call: TRBJ2-7
d_call: -
cdr3_aa: CASSVAVLRLLEGQYF
cdr3_nt: TGTGCCAGCAGTGTGGCGGTTCTTAGGCTCCTAGAGGGGCAGTACTTC

clone_size: once
v_call: TRBV5-4
j_call: TRBJ2-3
d_call: -
cdr3_aa: CASSLRGGSTDTQYF
cdr3_nt: TGTGCCAGCAGCTTGAGGGGGGGGAGCACAGATACGCAGTATTTT

clone_size: -
v_call: TRBV9
j_call: TRBJ2-3
d_call: -
cdr3_aa: CASSVGRSGLTDTQYF
cdr3_nt: TGTGCCAGCAGCGTAGGTCGCAGCGGCCTCACAGATACGCAGTATTTT

clone_size: -
v_call: TRBV13
j_call: TRBJ2-3
d_call: -
cdr3_aa: CASSLRGKDTQYF
cdr3_nt: TGTGCCAGCAGCTTAAGGGGGAAAGATACGCAGTATTTT

clone_size: -
v_call: TRBV19
j_call: TRBJ1-2
d_call: -
cdr3_aa: CASSIGQGTNYGYTF
cdr3_nt: TGTGCCAGTAGTATCGGGCAGGGGACAAACTATGGCTACACCTTC

clone_size: -
v_call: TRBV12-3/TRBV12-4
j_call: TRBJ1-1
d_call: -
cdr3_aa: CASSLEGSFGAFF
cdr3_nt: TGTGCCAGCAGTTTGGAGGGGTCCTTTGGGGCTTTCTTT

clone_size: -
v_call: TRBV7-2
j_call: TRBJ1-3
d_call: -
cdr3_aa: CASSLVPGPGNTIYF
cdr3_nt: TGTGCCAGCAGCTTAGTCCCAGGCCCTGGAAACACCATATATTTT

clone_size: -
v_call: TRBV18
j_call: TRBJ2-1
d_call: -
cdr3_aa: CASSRGVLEQFF
cdr3_nt: TGTGCCAGCTCCCGTGGAGTCCTTGAGCAGTTCTTC

clone_size: -
v_call: TRBV10-3
j_call: TRBJ2-7
d_call: -
cdr3_aa: CAIRPAGRSYEQYF
cdr3_nt: TGTGCCATCAGACCTGCAGGGAGGTCCTACGAGCAGTACTTC

clone_size: -
v_call: TRBV5-1
j_call: TRBJ2-5
d_call: TRBD1
cdr3_aa: CASSPRTGGYPETQYF
cdr3_nt: TGCGCCAGCAGCCCCCGGACAGGGGGCTACCCGGAGACCCAGTACTTC

clone_size: -
v_call: TRBV18
j_call: TRBJ2-7
d_call: -
cdr3_aa: CASSPQTGVAYEQYF
cdr3_nt: TGTGCCAGCTCACCACAAACAGGAGTCGCCTACGAGCAGTACTTC

clone_size: -
v_call: TRBV6-5
j_call: TRBJ2-7
d_call: TRBD1
cdr3_aa: CASTRDRVDEQYF
cdr3_nt: TGTGCCAGCACCCGGGACAGAGTAGACGAGCAGTACTTC

clone_size: -
v_call: TRBV5-1
j_call: TRBJ1-5
d_call: -
cdr3_aa: CASSLTGNSNQPQHF
cdr3_nt: TGCGCCAGCAGCTTGACAGGCAATAGCAATCAGCCCCAGCATTTT

clone_size: -
v_call: TRBV7-2
j_call: TRBJ2-1
d_call: TRBD1
cdr3_aa: CASSLRDREGSEQFF
cdr3_nt: TGTGCCAGCAGCCTCCGGGACAGGGAAGGTAGTGAGCAGTTCTTC

clone_size: -
v_call: TRBV29-1
j_call: TRBJ2-1
d_call: TRBD2
cdr3_aa: CSVSSGRDYNEQFF
cdr3_nt: TGCAGCGTGAGCAGCGGGAGAGACTACAATGAGCAGTTCTTC

clone_size: -
v_call: TRBV5-4
j_call: TRBJ2-7
d_call: TRBD2
cdr3_aa: CASSFSGPPYEQYF
cdr3_nt: TGTGCCAGCAGCTTTAGCGGGCCCCCCTACGAGCAGTACTTC

clone_size: -
v_call: TRBV7-2
j_call: TRBJ2-1
d_call: -
cdr3_aa: CASSLASYNEQFF
cdr3_nt: TGTGCCAGCAGCTTAGCCTCGTACAATGAGCAGTTCTTC

clone_size: -
v_call: TRBV18
j_call: TRBJ1-5
d_call: -
cdr3_aa: CASSPAQVLAQPQHF
cdr3_nt: TGTGCCAGCTCACCTGCACAGGTTCTGGCTCAGCCCCAGCATTTT

clone_size: once
v_call: TRBV7-2
j_call: TRBJ2-1
d_call: TRBD2
cdr3_aa: CASSLARASGSSYNEQFF
cdr3_nt: TGTGCCAGCAGCTTAGCGAGGGCTAGCGGTAGCTCCTACAATGAGCAGTTCTTC